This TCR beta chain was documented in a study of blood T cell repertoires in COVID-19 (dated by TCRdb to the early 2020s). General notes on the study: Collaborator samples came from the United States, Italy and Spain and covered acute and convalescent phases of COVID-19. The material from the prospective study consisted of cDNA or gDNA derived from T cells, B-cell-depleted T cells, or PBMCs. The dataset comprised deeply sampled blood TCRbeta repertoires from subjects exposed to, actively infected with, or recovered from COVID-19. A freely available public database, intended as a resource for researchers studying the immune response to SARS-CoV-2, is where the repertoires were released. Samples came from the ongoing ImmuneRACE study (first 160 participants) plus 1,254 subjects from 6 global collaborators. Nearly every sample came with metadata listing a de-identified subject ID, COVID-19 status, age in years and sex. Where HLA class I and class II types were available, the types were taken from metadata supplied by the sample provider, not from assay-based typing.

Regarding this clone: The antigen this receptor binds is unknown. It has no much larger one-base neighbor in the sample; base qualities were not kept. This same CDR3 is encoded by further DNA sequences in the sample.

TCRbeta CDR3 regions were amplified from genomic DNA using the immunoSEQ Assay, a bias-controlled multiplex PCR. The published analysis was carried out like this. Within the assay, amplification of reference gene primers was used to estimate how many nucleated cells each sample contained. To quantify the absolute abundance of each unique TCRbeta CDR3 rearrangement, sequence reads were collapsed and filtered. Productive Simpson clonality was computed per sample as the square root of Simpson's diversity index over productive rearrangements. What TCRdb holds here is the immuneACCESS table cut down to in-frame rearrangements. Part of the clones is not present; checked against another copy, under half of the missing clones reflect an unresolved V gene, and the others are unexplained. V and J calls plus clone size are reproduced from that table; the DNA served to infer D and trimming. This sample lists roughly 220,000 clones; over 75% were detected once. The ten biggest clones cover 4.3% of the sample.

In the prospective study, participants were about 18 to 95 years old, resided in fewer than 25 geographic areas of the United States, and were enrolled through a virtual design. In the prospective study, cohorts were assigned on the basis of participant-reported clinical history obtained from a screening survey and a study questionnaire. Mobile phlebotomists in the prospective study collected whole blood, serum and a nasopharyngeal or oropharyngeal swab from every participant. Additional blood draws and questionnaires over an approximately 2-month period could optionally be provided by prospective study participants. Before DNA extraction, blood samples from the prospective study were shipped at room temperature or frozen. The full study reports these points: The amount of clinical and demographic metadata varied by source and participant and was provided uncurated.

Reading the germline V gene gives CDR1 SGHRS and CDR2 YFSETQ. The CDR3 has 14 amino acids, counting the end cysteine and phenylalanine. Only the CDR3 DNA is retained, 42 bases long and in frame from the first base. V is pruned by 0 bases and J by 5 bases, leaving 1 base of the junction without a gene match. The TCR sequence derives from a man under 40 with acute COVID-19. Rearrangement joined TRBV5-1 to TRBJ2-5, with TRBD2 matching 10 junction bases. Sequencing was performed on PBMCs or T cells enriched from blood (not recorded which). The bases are TGCGCCAGCAGCTTGGGACTAGCGGGCGAGACCCAGTACTTC. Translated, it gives CASSLGLAGETQYF.